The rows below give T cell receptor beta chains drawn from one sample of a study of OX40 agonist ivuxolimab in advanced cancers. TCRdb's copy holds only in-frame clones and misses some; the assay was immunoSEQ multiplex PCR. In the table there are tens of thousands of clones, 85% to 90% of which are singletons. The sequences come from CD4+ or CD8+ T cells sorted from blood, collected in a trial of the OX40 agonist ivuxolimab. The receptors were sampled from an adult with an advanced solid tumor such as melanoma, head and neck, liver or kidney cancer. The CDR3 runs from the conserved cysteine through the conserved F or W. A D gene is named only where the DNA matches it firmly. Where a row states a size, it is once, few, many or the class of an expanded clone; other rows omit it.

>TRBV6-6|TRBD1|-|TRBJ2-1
CASTDRGNEQFF
TGTGCCAGCACCGACAGGGGAAATGAGCAGTTCTTC
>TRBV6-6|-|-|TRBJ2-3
CASSYQWSDTQYF
TGTGCCAGCAGTTACCAATGGTCGGATACGCAGTATTTT
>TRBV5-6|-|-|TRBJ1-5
CASSLRQVPQPQHF
TGTGCCAGCAGCCTCCGACAGGTCCCTCAGCCCCAGCATTTT
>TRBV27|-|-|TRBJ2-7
CASSLIMGYEQYF
TGTGCCAGCAGTTTAATAATGGGGTACGAGCAGTACTTC
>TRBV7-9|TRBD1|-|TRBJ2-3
CASSLGQGGTDTQYF
TGTGCCAGCAGCTTGGGCCAGGGGGGCACAGATACGCAGTATTTT
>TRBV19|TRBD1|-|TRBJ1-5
CASRDRVNQPQHF
TGTGCCAGCAGGGACAGGGTCAATCAGCCCCAGCATTTT
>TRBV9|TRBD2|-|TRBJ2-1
CASSLPSGSYNEQFF
TGTGCCAGCAGCCTCCCTAGCGGATCCTACAATGAGCAGTTCTTC
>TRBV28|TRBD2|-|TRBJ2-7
CASSLGTMDYEQYF
TGTGCCAGCAGCCTCGGGACTATGGATTACGAGCAGTACTTC
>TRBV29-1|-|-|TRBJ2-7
CSVARGSHEQYF
TGCAGCGTTGCGCGGGGTAGCCACGAGCAGTACTTC
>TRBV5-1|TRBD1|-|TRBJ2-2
CASSPQGARVSGELFF
TGCGCCAGCAGCCCTCAGGGGGCGCGGGTCTCCGGGGAGCTGTTTTTT
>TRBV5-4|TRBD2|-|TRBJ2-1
CASSLHSGINNEQFF
TGTGCCAGCAGCTTACATAGCGGGATAAACAATGAGCAGTTCTTC
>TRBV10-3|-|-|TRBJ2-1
CGSRASSYNEQFF
TGTGGCAGCAGGGCGAGCTCCTACAATGAGCAGTTCTTC
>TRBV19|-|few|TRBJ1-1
CASSKMNTEAFF
TGTGCCAGTAGTAAAATGAACACTGAAGCTTTCTTT
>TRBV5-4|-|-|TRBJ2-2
CASRQDIGELFF
TGTGCCAGCAGACAGGACATCGGGGAGCTGTTTTTT
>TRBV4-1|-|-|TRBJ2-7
CASSSTRNLIYEQYF
TGCGCCAGCAGCTCTACAAGGAACCTAATCTACGAGCAGTACTTC
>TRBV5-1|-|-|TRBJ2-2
CASSPQGSGNTGELFF
TGCGCCAGCAGCCCGCAGGGGTCAGGCAACACCGGGGAGCTGTTTTTT
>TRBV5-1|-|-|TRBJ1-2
CASSFYSGDGYTF
TGCGCCAGCAGCTTTTACTCAGGGGATGGCTACACCTTC
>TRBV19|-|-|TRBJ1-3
CASSTRSGSGNTIYF
TGTGCCAGTAGTACCAGGAGCGGATCTGGAAACACCATATATTTT
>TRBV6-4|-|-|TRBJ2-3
CASSVTSSTDTQYF
TGTGCCAGCAGTGTAACCTCTAGCACAGATACGCAGTATTTT
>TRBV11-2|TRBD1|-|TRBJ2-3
CASSLESGQGFTQYF
TGTGCCAGCAGCTTAGAATCCGGACAGGGGTTTACGCAGTATTTT
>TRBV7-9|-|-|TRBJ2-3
CASSLATGVVDTQYF
TGTGCCAGCAGCTTAGCGACCGGGGTGGTAGATACGCAGTATTTT
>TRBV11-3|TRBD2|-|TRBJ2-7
CASRLAGSSYEQYF
TGTGCCAGCAGACTAGCGGGAAGCTCCTACGAGCAGTACTTC
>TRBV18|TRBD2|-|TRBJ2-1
CASSPRGGSSYNEQFF
TGTGCCAGCTCACCACGGGGGGGGAGCTCCTACAATGAGCAGTTCTTC
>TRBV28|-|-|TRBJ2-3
CATTGPARADTQYF
TGTGCCACGACGGGACCAGCGAGGGCAGATACGCAGTATTTT
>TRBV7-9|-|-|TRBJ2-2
CASSLGEANTGELFF
TGTGCCAGCAGCTTAGGAGAAGCGAACACCGGGGAGCTGTTTTTT
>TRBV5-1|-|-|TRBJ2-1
CASSLGPGTSYNEQFF
TGCGCCAGCAGCCTAGGGCCCGGGACTTCATACAATGAGCAGTTCTTC
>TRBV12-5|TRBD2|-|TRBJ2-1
CASGLVGLAGVMSEQFF
TGTGCTAGTGGTTTGGTAGGACTAGCGGGAGTAATGAGTGAGCAGTTCTTC
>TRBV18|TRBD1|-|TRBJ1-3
CASSPSPTGASGNTIYF
TGTGCCAGCTCACCCTCACCAACAGGGGCCTCTGGAAACACCATATATTTT
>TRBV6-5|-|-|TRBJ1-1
CASSAQIGRNTEAFF
TGTGCCAGCAGCGCCCAGATAGGGAGGAACACTGAAGCTTTCTTT
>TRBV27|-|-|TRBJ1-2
CASSLSMGGYYGYTF
TGTGCCAGCAGTTTATCGATGGGGGGGTACTATGGCTACACCTTC
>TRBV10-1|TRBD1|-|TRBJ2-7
CASSTGGNEQYF
TGCGCCAGCAGTACAGGGGGGAACGAGCAGTACTTC